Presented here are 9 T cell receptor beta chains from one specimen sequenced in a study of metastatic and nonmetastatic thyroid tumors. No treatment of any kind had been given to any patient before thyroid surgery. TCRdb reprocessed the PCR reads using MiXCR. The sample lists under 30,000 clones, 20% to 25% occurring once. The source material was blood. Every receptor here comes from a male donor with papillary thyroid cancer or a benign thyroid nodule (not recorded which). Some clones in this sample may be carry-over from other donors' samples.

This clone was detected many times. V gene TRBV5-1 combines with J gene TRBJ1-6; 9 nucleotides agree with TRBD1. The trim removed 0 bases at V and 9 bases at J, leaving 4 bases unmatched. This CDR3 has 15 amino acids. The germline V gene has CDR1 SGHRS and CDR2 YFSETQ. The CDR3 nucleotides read TGCGCCAGCAGCTTGGGGGGACAGGGTCGTTCACCCCTCCACTTT. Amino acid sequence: CASSLGGQGRSPLHF.

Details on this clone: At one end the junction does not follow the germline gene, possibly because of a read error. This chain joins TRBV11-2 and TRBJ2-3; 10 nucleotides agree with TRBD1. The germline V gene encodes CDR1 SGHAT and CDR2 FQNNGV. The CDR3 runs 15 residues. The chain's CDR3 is CASSRDRGFSNTRYF. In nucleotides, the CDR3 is TGTGCCAGCAGCCGGGACAGGGGATTTTCTAATACGCGGTATTTT.

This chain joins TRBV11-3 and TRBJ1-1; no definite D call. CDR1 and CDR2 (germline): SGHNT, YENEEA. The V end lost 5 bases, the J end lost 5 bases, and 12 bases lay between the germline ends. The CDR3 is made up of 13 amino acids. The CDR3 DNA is TGTGCCAGCAGCCAGAGTGTGGGGACTGAAGCTTTCTTT. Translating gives CASSQSVGTEAFF.

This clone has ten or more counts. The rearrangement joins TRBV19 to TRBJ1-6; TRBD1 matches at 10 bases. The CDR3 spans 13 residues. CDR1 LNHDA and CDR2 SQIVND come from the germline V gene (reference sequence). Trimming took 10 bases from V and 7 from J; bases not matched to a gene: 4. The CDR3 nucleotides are TGTGCCACCAAGGGACAGGGGAATTCACCCCTCCACTTT. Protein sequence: CATKGQGNSPLHF.

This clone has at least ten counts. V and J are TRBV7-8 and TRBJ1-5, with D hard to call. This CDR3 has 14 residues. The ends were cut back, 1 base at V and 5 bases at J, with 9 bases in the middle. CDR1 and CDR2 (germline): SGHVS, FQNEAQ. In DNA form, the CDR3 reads TGTGCCAGCAGCTTAGGGAGGGTGGATCAGCCCCAGCATTTT. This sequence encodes CASSLGRVDQPQHF.

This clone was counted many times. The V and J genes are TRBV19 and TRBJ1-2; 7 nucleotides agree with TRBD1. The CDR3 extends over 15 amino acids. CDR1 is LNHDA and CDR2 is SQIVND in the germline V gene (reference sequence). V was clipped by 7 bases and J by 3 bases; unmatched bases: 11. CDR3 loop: CASTIQGLSDYGYTF. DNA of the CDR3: TGTGCCAGTACCATACAGGGGCTATCTGACTATGGCTACACCTTC.

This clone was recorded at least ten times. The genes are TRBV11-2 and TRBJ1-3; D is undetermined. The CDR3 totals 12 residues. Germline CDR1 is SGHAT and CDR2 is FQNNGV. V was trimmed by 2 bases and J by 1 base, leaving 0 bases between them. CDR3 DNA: TGTGCCAGCAGCTTATCTGGAAACACCATATATTTT. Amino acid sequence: CASSLSGNTIYF. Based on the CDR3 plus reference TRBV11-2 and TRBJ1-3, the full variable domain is EAGVAQSPRYKIIEKRQSVAFWCNPISGHATLYWYQQILGQGPKLLIQFQNNGVVDDSQLPKDRFSAERLKGVDSTLKIQPAKLEDSAVYLCASSLSGNTIYFGEGSWLTVV.

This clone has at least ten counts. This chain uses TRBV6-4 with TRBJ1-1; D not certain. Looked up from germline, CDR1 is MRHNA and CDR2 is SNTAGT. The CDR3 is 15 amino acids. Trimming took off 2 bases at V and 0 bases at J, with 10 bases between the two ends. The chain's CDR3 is CASSDVQILNTEAFF. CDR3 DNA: TGTGCCAGCAGTGACGTTCAGATCTTGAACACTGAAGCTTTCTTT.

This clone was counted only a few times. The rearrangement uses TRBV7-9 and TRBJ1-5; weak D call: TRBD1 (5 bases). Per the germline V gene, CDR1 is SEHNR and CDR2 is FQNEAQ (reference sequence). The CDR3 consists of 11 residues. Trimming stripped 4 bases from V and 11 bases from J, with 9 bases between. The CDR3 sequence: CASSSGGAQHF. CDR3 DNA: TGTGCCAGCAGCTCCGGGGGGGCCCAGCATTTT.